Each of the 2 T cell receptor beta chains below was sequenced from the same sample in a study of CD8 T cells in ankylosing spondylitis. TCRdb ran MiXCR on the 5' RACE reads and lists one entry per CDR3 protein. The sample has about 42,000 distinct CDR3 sequences, under 5% seen once; the top ten hold about 4%. Sequenced sample: blood, either unsorted or a sorted T cell fraction (not recorded which). Every receptor here comes from a female donor with ankylosing spondylitis or in good health (not recorded which).

This clonotype is categorized as medium-sized. The V and J genes are TRBV9 and TRBJ2-2; perhaps D is TRBD1 or TRBD2 (6 bases each). V was cut by 1 base and J by 4 bases, with 14 bases left in between. The CDR3 runs to 16 residues. CDR1 SGDLS and CDR2 YYNGEE come from the germline V gene. The CDR3 reads CASSVTTGAGTGELFF. CDR3 sequence (DNA): TGTGCCAGCAGCGTAACGACGGGGGCGGGCACCGGGGAGCTGTTTTTT.

This clonotype appeared many times. The V and J genes are TRBV9 and TRBJ2-1; perhaps TRBD2 as D (5 bases). CDR3 length equals 15 residues. With 3 bases removed from V and 3 bases from J, the gap between germline ends came to 13 bases. Germline CDR1 SGDLS, CDR2 YYNGEE. Here the CDR3 reads CASSATLGDYNEQFF. As DNA, the CDR3 is TGTGCCAGCAGCGCCACCCTCGGGGACTACAATGAGCAGTTCTTC.